This TCR beta chain was profiled in a study of monozygotic twins with inflammatory bowel disease (dated by TCRdb to between 2018 and 2020). Context from the whole study: The complete study included 30 or so monozygotic twin pairs: 19 IBD-discordant Danish pairs and nine German pairs, of which four were IBD-concordant and five were IBD-discordant. The search for disease-associated traits relied mainly on comparing IBD patients with their genetically identical healthy co-twins within discordant pairs. Each individual had, on average, about 151 000 unique TCRalpha sequences and 181 000 unique TCRbeta sequences available for analysis.

The library was prepared using 5' RACE. Preparation of each TCR library used approximately 3,200 ng of total RNA. cDNA was synthesized with SMARTScribe reverse transcriptase in eight separate reactions per sample. During cDNA synthesis, template switching introduced unique molecular identifiers that contained a 6-nucleotide sample barcode. Two nested PCRs of roughly 15 and 9 cycles amplified the TCRalpha and TCRbeta cDNA, and bead purification followed each PCR. Before amplification, the cDNA was both treated with uracil DNA-glycosylase and purified with the QIAquick PCR purification kit. In the second PCR, Illumina TruSeq-compatible adapters and sample-specific barcodes were added. TapeStation and Qubit were used to check library quality and concentration, and about 5 ng of each library was pooled. Sequencing of the pooled libraries was done on an Illumina HiSeq2500 single-index Rapid Run using custom sequencing primers and 2 x 100 bp reads. The original methods were these. PCR and sequencing errors were corrected by UMI-based consensus assembly using MiGEC version 1.2.6. MiXCR version 2.1.1 was used for V(D)J alignment, clonotype assembly and CDR3 extraction. Normalisation of gene usage, clonotype sharing and MAIT/NKT TCR abundance was achieved by analysing the top 1000, 10 000 and 20 000 clonotypes per sample. Diversity was computed as the inverse Simpson index with the vegan R package after downsampling to 27 000 UMIs. Paired Mann-Whitney U tests were applied to discordant twin pairs, with Benjamini-Hochberg correction for multiple testing. The reads, reprocessed by TCRdb, yield one row per CDR3 protein sequence and no DNA. Here the V and J calls rest on TCRdb's processing, not on the authors' analysis. The table of this sample itemizes roughly 150,000 distinct CDR3 sequences. 0.95% to 1.5% of the sample belongs to the ten largest clones.

From each donor, an approximately 2.5 ml peripheral blood sample was collected into PAXgene tubes and kept at -80 degrees C. Total RNA was isolated from whole blood with the PAXgene blood miRNA kit on an automated QIAcube, without T cell sorting. Deep TCRalpha and TCRbeta repertoire profiling with unique molecular barcoding was performed on peripheral blood of monozygotic twin pairs concordant or discordant for inflammatory bowel disease. For every twin pair, smoking habits were documented, and each individual was categorised as a current, former or never smoker. Results and caveats for the whole study, not just this receptor: No single strong signal or clonotype linked to IBD turned up in the results, so the idea that one exists was not supported. TCRbeta repertoire diversity, by inverse Simpson index, was decreased in IBD patients compared with their healthy co-twins. The analysis was unable to tell different T cell subtypes apart. Because patients received different immunosuppressive treatments, the repertoires may have picked up extra background noise and variability between individuals. Concordant and discordant twins showed no difference in repertoire similarity, possibly because of limited statistical power. IBD patients shared fewer clonotypes with other individuals than healthy twins did, most markedly in patients showing signs of disease activity.

In the germline V gene, CDR1 corresponds to SGHTA and CDR2 to FQGNSA. CDR3 length: 14 amino acids, cysteine to phenylalanine. No DNA accompanies this entry. Details on this clonotype: This clone's antigen is unknown.

The rearrangement joined TRBV7-2 to TRBJ1-2; TCRdb proposes TRBD1, but this gene call is untestable without DNA. This TCR was sampled from a human donor with ulcerative colitis or Crohn's disease, or a healthy co-twin of an affected twin (not recorded which). The material sequenced was blood. CDR3 region: CASSSPTGTYGYTF. With all but the CDR3 taken from the reference TRBV7-2 and TRBJ1-2 genes, the full variable domain is: GAGVSQSPSNKVTEKGKDVELRCDPISGHTALYWYRQSLGQGLEFLIYFQGNSAPDKSGLPSDRFSAERTGGSVSTLTIQRTQQEDSAVYLCASSSPTGTYGYTFGSGTRLTVV.